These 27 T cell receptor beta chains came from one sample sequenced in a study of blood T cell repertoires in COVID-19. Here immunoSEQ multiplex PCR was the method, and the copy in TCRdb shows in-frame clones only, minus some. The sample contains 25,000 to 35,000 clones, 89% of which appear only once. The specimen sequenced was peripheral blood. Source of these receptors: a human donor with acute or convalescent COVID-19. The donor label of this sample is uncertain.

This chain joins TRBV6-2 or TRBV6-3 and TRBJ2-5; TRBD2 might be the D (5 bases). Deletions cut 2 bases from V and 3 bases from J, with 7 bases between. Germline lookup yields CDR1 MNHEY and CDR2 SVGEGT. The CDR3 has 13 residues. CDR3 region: CASSYGGKETQYF. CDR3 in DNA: TGTGCCAGCAGTTACGGAGGAAAAGAGACCCAGTACTTC.

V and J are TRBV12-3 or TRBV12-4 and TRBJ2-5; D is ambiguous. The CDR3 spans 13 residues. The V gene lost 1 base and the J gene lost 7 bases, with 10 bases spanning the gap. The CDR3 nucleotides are TGTGCCAGCAGTTTAGGGCCCTCGGGGACCCAGTACTTC. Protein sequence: CASSLGPSGTQYF.

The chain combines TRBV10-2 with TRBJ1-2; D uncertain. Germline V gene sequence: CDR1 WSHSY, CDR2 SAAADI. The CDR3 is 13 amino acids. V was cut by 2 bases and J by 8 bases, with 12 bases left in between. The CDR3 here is CASSESRMVGYTF. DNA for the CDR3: TGCGCCAGCAGTGAGAGCCGAATGGTCGGCTACACCTTC.

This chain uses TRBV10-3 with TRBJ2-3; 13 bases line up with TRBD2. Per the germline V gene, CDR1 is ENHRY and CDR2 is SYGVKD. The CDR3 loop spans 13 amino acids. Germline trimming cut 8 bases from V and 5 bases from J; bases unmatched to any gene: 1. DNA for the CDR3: TGTGCCATCGGACTAGCGGGGGAAGATACGCAGTATTTT. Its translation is CAIGLAGEDTQYF.

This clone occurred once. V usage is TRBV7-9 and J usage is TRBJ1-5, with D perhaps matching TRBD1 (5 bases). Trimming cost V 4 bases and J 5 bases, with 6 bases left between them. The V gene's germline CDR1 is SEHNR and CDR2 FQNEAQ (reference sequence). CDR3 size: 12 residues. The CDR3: CASSWGDQPQHF. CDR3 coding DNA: TGTGCCAGCAGCTGGGGGGATCAGCCCCAGCATTTT.

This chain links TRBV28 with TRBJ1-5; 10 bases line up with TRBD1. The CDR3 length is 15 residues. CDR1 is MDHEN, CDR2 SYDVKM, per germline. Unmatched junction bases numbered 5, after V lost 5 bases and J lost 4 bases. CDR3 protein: CASSQTGGPNQPQHF. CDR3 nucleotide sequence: TGTGCCAGCAGTCAGACAGGGGGCCCTAATCAGCCCCAGCATTTT.

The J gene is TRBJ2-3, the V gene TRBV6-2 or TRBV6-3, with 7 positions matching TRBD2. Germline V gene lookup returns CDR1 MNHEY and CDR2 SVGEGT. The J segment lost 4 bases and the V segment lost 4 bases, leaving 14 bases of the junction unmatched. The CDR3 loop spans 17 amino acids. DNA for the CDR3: TGTGCCAGCAGTTCCCCGCAACTAGCGAGGGTGGCAGATACGCAGTATTTT. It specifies CASSSPQLARVADTQYF.

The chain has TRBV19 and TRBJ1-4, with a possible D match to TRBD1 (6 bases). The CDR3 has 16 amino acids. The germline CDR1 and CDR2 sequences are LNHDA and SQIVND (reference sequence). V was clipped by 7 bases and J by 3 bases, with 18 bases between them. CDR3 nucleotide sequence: TGTGCCAGTAAGCTAACGGGACAAGCGGCTAATGAAAAACTGTTTTTT. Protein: CASKLTGQAANEKLFF.

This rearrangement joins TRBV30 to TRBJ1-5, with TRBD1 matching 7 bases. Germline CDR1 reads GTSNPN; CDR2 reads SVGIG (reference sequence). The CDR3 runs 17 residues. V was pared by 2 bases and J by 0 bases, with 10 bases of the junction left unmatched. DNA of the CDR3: TGTGCCTGGAGTAAAGCAGGGACAGACCGTAGCAATCAGCCCCAGCATTTT. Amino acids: CAWSKAGTDRSNQPQHF.

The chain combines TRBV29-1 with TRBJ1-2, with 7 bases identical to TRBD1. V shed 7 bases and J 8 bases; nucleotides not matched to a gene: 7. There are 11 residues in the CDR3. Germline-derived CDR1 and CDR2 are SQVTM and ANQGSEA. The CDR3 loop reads CSANRGGGYTF. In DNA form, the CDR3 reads TGCAGCGCCAACAGGGGAGGAGGCTACACCTTC.

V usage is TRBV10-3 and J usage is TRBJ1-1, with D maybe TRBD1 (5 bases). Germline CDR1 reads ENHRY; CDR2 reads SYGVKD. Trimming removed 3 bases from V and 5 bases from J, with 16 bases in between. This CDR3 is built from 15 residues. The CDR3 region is CAISDPGTGGTEAFF. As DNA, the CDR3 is TGTGCCATCAGTGACCCCGGGACTGGGGGAACTGAAGCTTTCTTT.

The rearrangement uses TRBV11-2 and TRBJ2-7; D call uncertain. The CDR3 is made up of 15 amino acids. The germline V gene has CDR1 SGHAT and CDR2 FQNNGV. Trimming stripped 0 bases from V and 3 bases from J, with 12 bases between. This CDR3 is CASSLEQFARYEQYF. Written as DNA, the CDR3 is TGTGCCAGCAGCTTAGAACAGTTCGCCCGCTACGAGCAGTACTTC.

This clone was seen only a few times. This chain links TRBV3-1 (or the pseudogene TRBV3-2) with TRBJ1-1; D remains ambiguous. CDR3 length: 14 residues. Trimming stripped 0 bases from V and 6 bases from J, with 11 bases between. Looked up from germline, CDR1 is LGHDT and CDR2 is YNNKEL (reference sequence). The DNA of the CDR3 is TGTGCCAGCAGCCAAGATCGGAGGGAAGCTGAAGCTTTCTTT. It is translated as CASSQDRREAEAFF.

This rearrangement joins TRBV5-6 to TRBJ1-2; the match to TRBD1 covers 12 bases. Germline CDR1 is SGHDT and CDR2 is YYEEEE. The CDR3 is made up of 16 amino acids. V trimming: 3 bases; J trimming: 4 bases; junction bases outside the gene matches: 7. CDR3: CASSSGQGAFGYGYTF. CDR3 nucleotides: TGTGCCAGCAGCTCGGGACAGGGGGCTTTTGGCTATGGCTACACCTTC.

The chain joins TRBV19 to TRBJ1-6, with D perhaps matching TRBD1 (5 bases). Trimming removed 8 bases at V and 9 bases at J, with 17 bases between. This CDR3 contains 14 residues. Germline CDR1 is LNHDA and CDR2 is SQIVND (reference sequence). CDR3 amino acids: CASDVGGSGSPLHF. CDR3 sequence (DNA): TGTGCCAGTGATGTTGGGGGGAGTGGTTCACCCCTCCACTTT.

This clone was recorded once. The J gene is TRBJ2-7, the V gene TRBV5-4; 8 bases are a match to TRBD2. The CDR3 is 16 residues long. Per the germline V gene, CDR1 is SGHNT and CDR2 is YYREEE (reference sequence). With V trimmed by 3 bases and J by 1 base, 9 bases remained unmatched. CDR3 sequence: CASSSARTSLSYEQYF. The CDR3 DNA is TGTGCCAGCAGCTCCGCCAGGACTAGCTTGTCCTACGAGCAGTACTTC.

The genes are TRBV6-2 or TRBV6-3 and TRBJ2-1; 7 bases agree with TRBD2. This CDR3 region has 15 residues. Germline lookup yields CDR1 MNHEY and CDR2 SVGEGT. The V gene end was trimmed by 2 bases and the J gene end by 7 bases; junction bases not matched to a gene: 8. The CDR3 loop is CASSYGRDYINEQFF. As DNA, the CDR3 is TGTGCCAGCAGTTACGGCAGGGACTATATAAATGAGCAGTTCTTC.

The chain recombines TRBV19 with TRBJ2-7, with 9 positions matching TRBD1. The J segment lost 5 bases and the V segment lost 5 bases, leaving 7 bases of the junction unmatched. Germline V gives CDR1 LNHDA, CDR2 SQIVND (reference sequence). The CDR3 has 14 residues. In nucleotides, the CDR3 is TGTGCCAGTAGTGTGACAGGGGGATCCCACGAGCAGTACTTC. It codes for CASSVTGGSHEQYF.

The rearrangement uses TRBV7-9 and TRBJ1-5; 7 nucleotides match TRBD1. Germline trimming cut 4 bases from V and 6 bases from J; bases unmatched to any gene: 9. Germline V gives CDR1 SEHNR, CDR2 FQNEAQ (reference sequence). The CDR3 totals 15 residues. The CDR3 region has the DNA TGTGCCAGCAGCTCGACAGGGTTTAGGGTTCAGCCCCAGCATTTT. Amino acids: CASSSTGFRVQPQHF.

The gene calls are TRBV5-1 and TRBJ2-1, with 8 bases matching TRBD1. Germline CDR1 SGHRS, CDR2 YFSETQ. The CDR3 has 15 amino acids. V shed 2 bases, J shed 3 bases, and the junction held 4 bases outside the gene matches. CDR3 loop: CASSFAGTGYNEQFF. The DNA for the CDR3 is TGCGCCAGCAGCTTTGCCGGGACAGGCTACAATGAGCAGTTCTTC.

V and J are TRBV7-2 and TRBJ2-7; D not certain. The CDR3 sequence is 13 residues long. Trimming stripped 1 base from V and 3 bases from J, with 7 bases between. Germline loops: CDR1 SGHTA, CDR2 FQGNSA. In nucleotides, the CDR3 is TGTGCCAGCAGCTTAGTTGAGGACTACGAGCAGTACTTC. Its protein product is CASSLVEDYEQYF.

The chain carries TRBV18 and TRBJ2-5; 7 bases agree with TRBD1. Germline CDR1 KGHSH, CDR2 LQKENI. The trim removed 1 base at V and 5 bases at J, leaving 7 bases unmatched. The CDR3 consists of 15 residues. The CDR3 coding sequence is TGTGCCAGCTCACCACGGGAAGGGGGCAAGGAGACCCAGTACTTC. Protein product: CASSPREGGKETQYF.

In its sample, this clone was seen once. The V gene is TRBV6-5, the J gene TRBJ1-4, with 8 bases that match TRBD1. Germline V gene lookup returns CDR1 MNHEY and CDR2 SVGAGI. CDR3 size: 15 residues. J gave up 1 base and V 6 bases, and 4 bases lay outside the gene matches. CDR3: CASRTGALTNEKLFF. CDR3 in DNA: TGTGCCAGCAGGACAGGGGCGCTAACTAATGAAAAACTGTTTTTT.

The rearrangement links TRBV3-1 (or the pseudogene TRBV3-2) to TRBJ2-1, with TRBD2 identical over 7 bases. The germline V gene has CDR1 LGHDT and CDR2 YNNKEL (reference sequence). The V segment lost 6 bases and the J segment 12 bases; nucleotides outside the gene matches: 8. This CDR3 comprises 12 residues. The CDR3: CASSRGTGGQFF. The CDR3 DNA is TGTGCCAGCAGTCGCGGGACGGGAGGGCAGTTCTTC.

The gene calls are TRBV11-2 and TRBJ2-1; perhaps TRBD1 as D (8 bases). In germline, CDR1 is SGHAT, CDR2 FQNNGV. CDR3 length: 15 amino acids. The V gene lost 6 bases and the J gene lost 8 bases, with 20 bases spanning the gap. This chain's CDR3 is CASRPIQGEGDEQFF. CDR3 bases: TGTGCCAGCAGGCCGATACAGGGGGAGGGAGATGAGCAGTTCTTC.

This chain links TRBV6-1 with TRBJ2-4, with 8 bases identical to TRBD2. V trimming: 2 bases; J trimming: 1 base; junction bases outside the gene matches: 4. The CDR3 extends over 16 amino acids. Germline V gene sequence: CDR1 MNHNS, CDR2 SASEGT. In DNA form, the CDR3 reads TGTGCCAGCAGTGAATTCCCTAGCGGGGCCAAAAACATTCAGTACTTC. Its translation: CASSEFPSGAKNIQYF.

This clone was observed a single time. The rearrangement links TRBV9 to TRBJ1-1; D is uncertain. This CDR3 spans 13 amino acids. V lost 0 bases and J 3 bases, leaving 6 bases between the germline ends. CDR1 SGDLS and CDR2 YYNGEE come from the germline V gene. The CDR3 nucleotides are TGTGCCAGCAGCGTAGCTCCGGACACTGAAGCTTTCTTT. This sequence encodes CASSVAPDTEAFF.